The TCR beta chain under discussion was sequenced for a study of blood T cell repertoires in COVID-19 (TCRdb year 2020). Concerning the study at large: Samples covering the acute and convalescent phases of COVID-19 were provided by collaborators in the United States, Italy and Spain. The prospective study material was composed of cDNA or gDNA derived from T cells, B-cell-depleted T cells, or PBMCs. The dataset comprised deeply sampled blood TCRbeta repertoires from subjects exposed to, actively infected with, or recovered from COVID-19. Where HLA class I and class II types were available, the types were taken from metadata supplied by the sample provider, not from assay-based typing. The samples were drawn from two sources: the first 160 participants of the ongoing ImmuneRACE study, and 1,254 subjects contributed by 6 global collaborators. The repertoires were made available in a free public database intended to serve as a resource for research on the immune response to SARS-CoV-2. Nearly every sample came with metadata listing a de-identified subject ID, COVID-19 status, age in years and sex.

In Seattle, one collaborating source enrolled patients while the infection was active and tracked those patients longitudinally over the course of disease. Collaborating institutions collected whole blood in K2EDTA tubes following their own protocols. For TCRbeta analysis, collaborators shipped samples as frozen whole blood, isolated PBMCs, or DNA extracted from either of those sample types. V is trimmed back by 3 bases and J by 4 bases, and the junction contains 4 bases that no gene match accounts for. The CDR3, cysteine through phenylalanine, is 14 amino acids long. Solely the CDR3 DNA is kept, with 42 bases framed from the first base. CDR1 is given as MGHRA and CDR2 as YSYEKL, both from the germline V gene. The immunoSEQ Assay, a bias-controlled multiplex PCR, was used to amplify TCRbeta CDR3 regions from genomic DNA. Under the source paper's analysis protocol: The number of nucleated cells in each sample was estimated from the amplification of reference gene primers within the assay. Sequence reads were collapsed and filtered to measure the absolute abundance of every unique TCRbeta CDR3 rearrangement. Productive Simpson clonality was computed per sample as the square root of Simpson's diversity index over productive rearrangements. The source is immuneACCESS, and TCRdb retained only in-frame sequences with V and J called. Part of the clones is not carried over; for the studies checked, unresolved V genes explain less than half of this, and the remainder is unexplained. V and J calls and clone size are as listed in that table; D and trimming were resolved from the DNA. The sample has roughly 300,000 clones on record, more than 80% of them singletons. 6% to 7% of the sample is taken by the ten largest.

General findings and caveats noted by the study authors: How much clinical and demographic metadata was included differed by source and by participant, and the metadata was provided uncurated.

Comments on this clone: There is no known antigen for this receptor. One base away there is no much larger clone; base qualities are not given.

The V gene is TRBV4-1 and the J gene is TRBJ1-1; 8 middle bases align to TRBD1. Sequences were obtained from peripheral blood. The clonotype comes from a woman aged 30 to 39 with COVID-19, enrolled during active disease. The bases are TGCGCCAGCAGCCAGACGCAGGGGGCCACTGAAGCTTTCTTT. This gives the protein CASSQTQGATEAFF.